A single T cell receptor (beta chain) is shown here with its context. Its antigen is not known. These data come from a study of T cell responses to AZD1222 COVID-19 vaccine. The CDR3 contains 13 residues. Trimming removed 0 bases at V and 3 bases at J, with 6 bases between. Germline values: CDR1 SGHKS, CDR2 YYEKEE (reference sequence). Points from the study as a whole: Recipients of two AZD1222 doses showed rising Spike-specific TCR breadth and depth.

Libraries were prepared by immunoSEQ multiplex PCR; TCRdb keeps only in-frame clonotypes and omits some of them. The sample yields approximately 150,000 clones, around 92% seen once. Sequencing was performed on peripheral blood, taken on day 0 of AZD1222 vaccination. The sequence was obtained from an adult in good health. V and J are TRBV5-5 and TRBJ1-1, with D unclear. CDR3 nucleotides: TGTGCCAGCAGCTTGGAAGTTTACACTGAAGCTTTCTTT. This encodes CASSLEVYTEAFF.